What follows describes a single TCR beta chain. This specimen comes from a study of cytomegalovirus exposure and HLA in healthy donors. The PCR ran on 60 Vbeta and 13 Jbeta primers. In the original analysis: A follow-up analysis tallied 65 million to 80 million unique TCR beta chains, roughly 9.9 million shared. Method: immunoSEQ multiplex PCR; TCRdb's copy keeps in-frame clones and lacks some. The V and J calls and clone size are taken from that table; D and trimming were inferred from the DNA. The table includes 120,000 or so clones, around 77% detected once. Trimming removed 4 bases from V and 5 bases from J, with 15 bases in between. The CDR3 has 14 residues. Germline V gene data show CDR1 as SGHRS and CDR2 as YFSETQ.

This TCR derives from a man aged 18 to 29 in good health and CMV-seropositive. V and J are TRBV5-1 and TRBJ1-1; D uncertain. Sequenced material: PBMCs. The CDR3 nucleotides are TGCGCCAGCAGCCCGGTAAAGGGAGGAACTGAAGCTTTCTTT. The encoded protein is CASSPVKGGTEAFF.